The rows below give T cell receptor beta chains drawn from one sample of a study of Ad26.COV2.S vaccination and SARS-CoV-2 variants. Clones were read by immunoSEQ multiplex PCR, and TCRdb kept only the in-frame ones, dropping some. The profile shows 500,000 or so clones, about 88% of them singletons. The material was peripheral blood, obtained in a trial of Ad26.COV2.S vaccine versus placebo. The receptor source for this set is a person aged 18-65 years who received the Ad26.COV2.S COVID-19 vaccine or a placebo. CDR3s include the opening cysteine and the closing phenylalanine or tryptophan. The D gene is left open where the match is weak. A row's size may be missing; if present it is once, few, many or a size class.

j_gene,abundance,len,v_gene,d_gene,CDR3aa,CDR3nt
TRBJ2-3,-,14,TRBV14,-,CASSLVRATDTQYF,TGTGCCAGCAGCCTAGTAAGGGCCACAGATACGCAGTATTTT
TRBJ1-6,-,12,TRBV10-3,-,CAIGFTNSPLHF,TGTGCCATCGGGTTTACTAATTCACCCCTCCACTTT
TRBJ2-3,-,14,TRBV7-9,-,CASSLSQTTDTQYF,TGTGCCAGCAGCTTAAGCCAGACTACAGATACGCAGTATTTT
TRBJ1-1,-,13,TRBV12-3/TRBV12-4,-,CASREGLRTEAFF,TGTGCCAGCAGGGAGGGACTTCGTACTGAAGCTTTCTTT
TRBJ2-1,once,15,TRBV5-1,-,CASSWTESPYNEQFF,TGCGCCAGCAGCTGGACAGAGTCCCCCTACAATGAGCAGTTCTTC
TRBJ2-2,-,14,TRBV11-3,-,CASSPRGHGGELFF,TGTGCCAGCAGCCCCCGAGGGCATGGCGGGGAGCTGTTTTTT
TRBJ1-2,-,15,TRBV19,TRBD1,CASTLTGALNYGYTF,TGTGCCAGTACCCTGACAGGGGCGCTTAACTATGGCTACACCTTC
TRBJ1-1,-,11,TRBV15,-,CATSRGTEAFF,TGTGCCACCAGCAGAGGCACTGAAGCTTTCTTT
TRBJ2-1,-,12,TRBV21-1,-,CASRASPHEQFF,TGTGCCAGCCGGGCATCTCCCCATGAGCAGTTCTTC
TRBJ1-1,-,13,TRBV11-2,-,CASSFSGLTEAFF,TGTGCCAGCAGCTTCTCAGGGCTCACTGAAGCTTTCTTT
TRBJ2-5,-,15,TRBV6-5,-,CASGGTQPGQETQYF,TGTGCCAGCGGAGGGACACAACCTGGACAAGAGACCCAGTACTTC
TRBJ2-7,once,14,TRBV27,-,CASSFGGELYEQYF,TGTGCCAGCAGTTTCGGCGGGGAGCTCTACGAGCAGTACTTC
TRBJ2-1,once,16,TRBV5-1,TRBD2,CASSFTLGLGNNEQFF,TGCGCCAGCAGCTTCACATTGGGACTAGGCAACAATGAGCAGTTCTTC
TRBJ1-4,-,16,TRBV6-5,TRBD1,CASSLSLGTANEKLFF,TGTGCCAGCAGTTTATCCTTGGGGACAGCTAATGAAAAACTGTTTTTT
TRBJ1-5,-,15,TRBV6-4,-,CASRRRQAFNQPQHF,TGTGCCAGCAGAAGGAGACAGGCTTTCAATCAGCCCCAGCATTTT
TRBJ2-1,-,15,TRBV5-1,TRBD2,CASSTAVAGYNEQFF,TGCGCCAGCAGCACTGCGGTAGCGGGGTACAATGAGCAGTTCTTC
TRBJ2-5,-,11,TRBV20-1,-,CSVGVQETQYF,TGCAGTGTCGGGGTCCAAGAGACCCAGTACTTC
TRBJ1-2,once,13,TRBV11-3,-,CASSLEASLGYTF,TGTGCCAGCAGCTTAGAAGCATCTCTTGGCTACACCTTC
TRBJ2-5,-,15,TRBV9,-,CASSVSLGEQETQYF,TGTGCCAGCAGCGTTTCGTTGGGGGAACAAGAGACCCAGTACTTC
TRBJ1-2,-,17,TRBV5-1,-,CASSLVVSRARYYGYTF,TGCGCCAGCAGCTTGGTGGTTAGCAGGGCCAGGTACTATGGCTACACCTTC
TRBJ1-1,-,14,TRBV11-3,-,CASSLEGLDTEAFF,TGTGCCAGCAGCTTAGAAGGGCTGGACACTGAAGCTTTCTTT
TRBJ2-2,-,14,TRBV6-2/TRBV6-3,-,CASSYSREAGELFF,TGTGCCAGCAGTTACTCGAGAGAGGCCGGGGAGCTGTTTTTT
TRBJ2-1,-,15,TRBV7-8,TRBD2,CASSLEGTSVSWEFF,TGTGCCAGCAGCTTGGAAGGGACTAGCGTTAGTTGGGAGTTCTTC
TRBJ2-2,-,16,TRBV5-4,-,CASSSTGTANTGELFF,TGTGCCAGCAGCTCTACCGGGACTGCTAACACCGGGGAGCTGTTTTTT
TRBJ2-3,-,14,TRBV5-6,-,CASSLRRITDTQYF,TGTGCCAGCAGCTTGAGGCGTATTACAGATACGCAGTATTTT
TRBJ2-6,-,16,TRBV5-1,-,CASSYLMGFGANVLTF,TGCGCCAGCAGTTACCTCATGGGCTTTGGGGCCAACGTCCTGACTTTC
TRBJ1-5,-,13,TRBV12-3/TRBV12-4,-,CASSLTGDQPQHF,TGTGCCAGCAGTTTAACCGGGGATCAGCCCCAGCATTTT
TRBJ2-1,-,16,TRBV7-2,-,CASSSPPGSSYNEQFF,TGTGCCAGCAGTTCACCTCCGGGTAGCTCCTACAATGAGCAGTTCTTC
TRBJ2-1,-,15,TRBV4-3,-,CASSQEEVLYNEQFF,TGCGCCAGCAGCCAAGAAGAGGTCTTATACAATGAGCAGTTCTTC
TRBJ1-5,-,12,TRBV28,-,CASSLMGETQHF,TGTGCCAGCAGTTTAATGGGGGAAACCCAGCATTTT
TRBJ2-3,once,16,TRBV5-5,-,CASSFRIWGKGDTQYF,TGTGCCAGCAGCTTTAGGATCTGGGGGAAAGGGGATACGCAGTATTTT
TRBJ2-6,once,12,TRBV5-6,TRBD1,CASSWDRNVLTF,TGTGCCAGCAGCTGGGACAGAAACGTCCTGACTTTC
TRBJ2-2,once,15,TRBV15,TRBD2,CATSRVLAGGGELFF,TGTGCCACCAGCAGAGTTCTAGCGGGAGGCGGGGAGCTGTTTTTT
TRBJ2-1,-,13,TRBV9,-,CASSVASTGEQFF,TGTGCCAGCAGCGTAGCTAGTACGGGTGAGCAGTTCTTC
TRBJ1-6,-,14,TRBV27,-,CASSLRGQASPLHF,TGTGCCAGCAGTTTACGGGGGCAGGCTTCACCCCTCCACTTT
TRBJ2-5,-,13,TRBV29-1,-,CSGGDRVQETQYF,TGCAGCGGGGGCGACAGAGTACAAGAGACCCAGTACTTC
TRBJ1-5,once,13,TRBV12-3/TRBV12-4,-,CASSLNQGQPQHF,TGTGCCAGCAGTTTGAATCAAGGGCAGCCCCAGCATTTT
TRBJ2-3,once,18,TRBV28,TRBD2,CASSARTSGGSVTDTQYF,TGTGCCAGCAGTGCTAGGACTAGCGGGGGGTCTGTCACAGATACGCAGTATTTT
TRBJ2-1,-,17,TRBV6-2/TRBV6-3,TRBD2,CASSSVRLAESYNEQFF,TGTGCCAGCAGTTCGGTAAGGCTAGCGGAGTCCTACAATGAGCAGTTCTTC
TRBJ2-1,-,14,TRBV9,-,CASSVEGGYNEQFF,TGTGCCAGCAGCGTAGAAGGGGGGTACAATGAGCAGTTCTTC
TRBJ2-5,-,16,TRBV4-1,-,CASSHGWRGTQETQYF,TGCGCCAGCAGCCATGGGTGGCGGGGGACACAAGAGACCCAGTACTTC
TRBJ2-2,-,14,TRBV27,-,CASSLMTGTGELFF,TGTGCCAGCAGTTTAATGACGGGCACCGGGGAGCTGTTTTTT
TRBJ2-3,-,15,TRBV5-4,-,CASSPTGYGTDTQYF,TGTGCCAGCAGTCCAACAGGATACGGCACAGATACGCAGTATTTT
TRBJ2-5,-,21,TRBV1,-,CTSSQDGVVKPQTGIRETQYF,TGCACCAGCAGCCAAGATGGTGTCGTCAAGCCTCAAACCGGTATTAGAGAGACCCAGTACTTC
TRBJ1-4,-,12,TRBV18,-,CASSPRSEKLFF,TGTGCCAGCTCACCACGCAGTGAAAAACTGTTTTTT
TRBJ1-2,-,17,TRBV7-9,TRBD1,CASSWRQGMSSLGGYTF,TGTGCCAGCAGCTGGCGACAGGGGATGTCATCCCTTGGTGGCTACACCTTC
TRBJ1-2,-,15,TRBV25-1,TRBD1,CASSDLGQGIVGYTF,TGTGCCAGCAGTGACCTCGGACAGGGGATAGTCGGCTACACCTTC
TRBJ1-5,few,16,TRBV5-8,-,CASSSNPQESNQPQHF,TGTGCCAGCAGCTCTAACCCTCAGGAAAGCAATCAGCCCCAGCATTTT
TRBJ1-1,-,14,TRBV6-5,-,CASAPRRRRTEAFF,TGTGCCAGCGCCCCTCGGAGAAGACGGACTGAAGCTTTCTTT
TRBJ1-5,-,15,TRBV18,TRBD1,CASSRDRVGVRPQHF,TGTGCCAGCTCTCGGGACAGGGTGGGAGTTAGGCCCCAGCATTTT
TRBJ2-1,-,14,TRBV9,-,CASSVDGTYNEQFF,TGTGCCAGCAGCGTCGACGGGACCTACAATGAGCAGTTCTTC
TRBJ1-1,-,13,TRBV2,-,CASFLGPATEAFF,TGTGCCAGCTTCCTGGGCCCGGCCACTGAAGCTTTCTTT
TRBJ2-7,-,16,TRBV28,TRBD2,CASSFPQAGVSYEQYF,TGTGCCAGCAGTTTCCCTCAGGCGGGAGTCTCCTACGAGCAGTACTTC
TRBJ2-3,once,18,TRBV6-2/TRBV6-3,TRBD2,CASSYYGRLAGTKDTQYF,TGTGCCAGCAGTTACTATGGCCGGCTAGCGGGGACAAAGGATACGCAGTATTTT
TRBJ2-1,once,15,TRBV9,-,CASSVAGTSYNEQFF,TGTGCCAGCAGCGTAGCGGGGACCTCCTACAATGAGCAGTTCTTC
TRBJ1-5,-,13,TRBV18,TRBD1,CASSDRRTGRLHF,TGTGCCAGCTCAGATAGAAGGACAGGGCGGCTGCATTTT
TRBJ2-2,-,18,TRBV7-9,TRBD2,CASSETSGGAISTGELFF,TGTGCCAGCAGCGAGACTAGCGGGGGGGCGATCTCGACCGGGGAGCTGTTTTTT
TRBJ2-7,-,14,TRBV28,-,CASRRDSGGYEQYF,TGTGCCAGCAGAAGGGACAGCGGGGGCTACGAGCAGTACTTC
TRBJ1-1,-,15,TRBV5-5,TRBD1,CASSFDRGKLSEAFF,TGTGCCAGCAGCTTTGACAGGGGGAAGTTGTCTGAAGCTTTCTTT
TRBJ2-1,-,12,TRBV5-6,TRBD2,CASATGGLARFF,TGTGCCAGCGCCACAGGGGGACTAGCGAGATTCTTC